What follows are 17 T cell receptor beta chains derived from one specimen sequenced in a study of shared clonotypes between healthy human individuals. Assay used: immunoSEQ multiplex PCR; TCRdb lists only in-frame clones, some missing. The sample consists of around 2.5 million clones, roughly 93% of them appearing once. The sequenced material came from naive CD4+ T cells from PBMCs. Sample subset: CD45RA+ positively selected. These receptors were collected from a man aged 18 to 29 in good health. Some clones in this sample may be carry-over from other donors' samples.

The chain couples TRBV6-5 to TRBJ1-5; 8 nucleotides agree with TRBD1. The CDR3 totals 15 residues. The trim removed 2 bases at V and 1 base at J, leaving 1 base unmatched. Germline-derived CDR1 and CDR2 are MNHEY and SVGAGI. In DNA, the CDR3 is TGTGCCAGCAGTTACAGACAGGGGAGCAATCAGCCCCAGCATTTT. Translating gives CASSYRQGSNQPQHF.

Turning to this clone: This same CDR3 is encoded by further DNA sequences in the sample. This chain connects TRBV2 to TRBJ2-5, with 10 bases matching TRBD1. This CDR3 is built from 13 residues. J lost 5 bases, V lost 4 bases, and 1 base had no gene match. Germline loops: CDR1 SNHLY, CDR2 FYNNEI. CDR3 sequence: CASSGTGGETQYF. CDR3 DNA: TGTGCCAGCAGTGGGACAGGGGGTGAGACCCAGTACTTC.

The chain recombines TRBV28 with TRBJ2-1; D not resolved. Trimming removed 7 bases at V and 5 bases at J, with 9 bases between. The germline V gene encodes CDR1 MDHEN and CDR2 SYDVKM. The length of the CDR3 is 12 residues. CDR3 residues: CASNINNNEQFF. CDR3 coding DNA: TGTGCCAGCAACATCAATAACAATGAGCAGTTCTTC. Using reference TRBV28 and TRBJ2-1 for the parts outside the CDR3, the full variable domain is DVKVTQSSRYLVKRTGEKVFLECVQDMDHENMFWYRQDPGLGLRLIYFSYDVKMKEKGDIPEGYSVSREKKERFSLILESASTNQTSMYLCASNINNNEQFFGPGTRLTVL.

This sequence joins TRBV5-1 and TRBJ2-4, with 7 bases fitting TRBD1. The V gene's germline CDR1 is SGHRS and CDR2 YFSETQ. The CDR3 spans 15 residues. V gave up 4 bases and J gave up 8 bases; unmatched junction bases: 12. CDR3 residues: CASSPGQVGRDIQYF. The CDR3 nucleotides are TGCGCCAGCAGCCCCGGACAGGTAGGGAGAGACATTCAGTACTTC.

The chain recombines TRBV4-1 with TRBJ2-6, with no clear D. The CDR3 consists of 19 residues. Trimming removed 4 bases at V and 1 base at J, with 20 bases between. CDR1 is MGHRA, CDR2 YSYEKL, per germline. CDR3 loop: CASSPRRNGPPSGANVLTF. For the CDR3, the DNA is TGCGCCAGCAGCCCACGGCGGAACGGACCCCCTTCTGGGGCCAACGTCCTGACTTTC.

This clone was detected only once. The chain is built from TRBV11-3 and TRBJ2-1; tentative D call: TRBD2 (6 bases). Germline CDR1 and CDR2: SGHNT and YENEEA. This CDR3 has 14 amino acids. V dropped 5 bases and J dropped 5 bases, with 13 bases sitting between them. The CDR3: CASSRGTRNNEQFF. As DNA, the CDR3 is TGTGCCAGCAGCCGCGGGACTCGCAACAATGAGCAGTTCTTC.

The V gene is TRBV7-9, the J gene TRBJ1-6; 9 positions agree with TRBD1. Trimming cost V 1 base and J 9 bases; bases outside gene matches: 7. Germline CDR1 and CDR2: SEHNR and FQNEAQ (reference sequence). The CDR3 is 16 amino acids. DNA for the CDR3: TGTGCCAGCAGCTTAGGGGACAGGGACCTCGGTTCACCCCTCCACTTT. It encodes CASSLGDRDLGSPLHF.

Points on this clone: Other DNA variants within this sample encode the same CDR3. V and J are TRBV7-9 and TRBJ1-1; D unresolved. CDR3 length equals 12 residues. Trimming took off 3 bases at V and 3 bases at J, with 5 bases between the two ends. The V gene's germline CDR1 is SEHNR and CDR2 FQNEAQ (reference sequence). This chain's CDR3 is CASSFGDTEAFF. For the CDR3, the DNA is TGTGCCAGCAGCTTTGGAGACACTGAAGCTTTCTTT.

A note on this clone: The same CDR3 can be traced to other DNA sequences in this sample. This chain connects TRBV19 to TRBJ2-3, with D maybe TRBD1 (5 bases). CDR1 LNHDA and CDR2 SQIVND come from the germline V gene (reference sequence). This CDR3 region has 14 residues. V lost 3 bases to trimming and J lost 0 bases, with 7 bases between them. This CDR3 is CASSIRQSTDTQYF. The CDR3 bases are TGTGCCAGTAGTATCCGACAGAGCACAGATACGCAGTATTTT.

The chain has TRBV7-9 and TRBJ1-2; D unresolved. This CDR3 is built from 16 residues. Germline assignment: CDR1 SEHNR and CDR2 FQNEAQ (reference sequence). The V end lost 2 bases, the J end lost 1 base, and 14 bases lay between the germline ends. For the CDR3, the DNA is TGTGCCAGCAGCTTAAGACTCGGCAGCTTTAACTATGGCTACACCTTC. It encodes CASSLRLGSFNYGYTF.

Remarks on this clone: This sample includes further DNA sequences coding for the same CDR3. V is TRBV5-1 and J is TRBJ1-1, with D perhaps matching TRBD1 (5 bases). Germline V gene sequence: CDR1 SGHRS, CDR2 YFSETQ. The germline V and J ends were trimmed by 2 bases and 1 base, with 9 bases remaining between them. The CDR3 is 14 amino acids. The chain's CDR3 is CASSFGRENTEAFF. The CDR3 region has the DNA TGCGCCAGCAGCTTCGGCAGGGAGAACACTGAAGCTTTCTTT.

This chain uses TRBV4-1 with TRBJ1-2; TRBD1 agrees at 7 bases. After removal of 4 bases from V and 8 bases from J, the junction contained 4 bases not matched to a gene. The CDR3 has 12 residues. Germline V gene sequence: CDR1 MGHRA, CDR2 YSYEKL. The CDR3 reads CASSRQGGGYTF. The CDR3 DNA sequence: TGCGCCAGCAGCCGACAGGGTGGAGGCTACACCTTC.

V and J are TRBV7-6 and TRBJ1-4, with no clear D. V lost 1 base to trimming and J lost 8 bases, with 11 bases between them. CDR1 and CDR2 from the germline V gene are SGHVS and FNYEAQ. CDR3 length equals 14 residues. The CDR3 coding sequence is TGTGCCAGCAGCTTAGGCCGGACTCGGGAAAAACTGTTTTTT. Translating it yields CASSLGRTREKLFF.

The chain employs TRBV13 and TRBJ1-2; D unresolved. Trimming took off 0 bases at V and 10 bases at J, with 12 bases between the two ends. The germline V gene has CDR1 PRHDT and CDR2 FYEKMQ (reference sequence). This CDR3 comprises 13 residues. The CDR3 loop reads CASSLGTAPAYTF. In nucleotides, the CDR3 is TGTGCCAGCAGCTTAGGGACGGCTCCCGCCTACACCTTC.

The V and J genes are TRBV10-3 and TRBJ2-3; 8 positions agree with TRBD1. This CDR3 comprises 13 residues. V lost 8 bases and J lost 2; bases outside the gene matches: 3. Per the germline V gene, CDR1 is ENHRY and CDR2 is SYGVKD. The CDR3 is CAIRGQATDTQYF. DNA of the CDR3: TGTGCCATCCGGGGACAGGCCACAGATACGCAGTATTTT.

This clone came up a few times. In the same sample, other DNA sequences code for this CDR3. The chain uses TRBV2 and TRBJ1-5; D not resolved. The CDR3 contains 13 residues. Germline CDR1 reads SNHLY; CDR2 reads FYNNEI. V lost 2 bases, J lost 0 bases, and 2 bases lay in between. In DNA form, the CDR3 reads TGTGCCAGCAGTGAATATAGCAATCAGCCCCAGCATTTT. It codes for CASSEYSNQPQHF.

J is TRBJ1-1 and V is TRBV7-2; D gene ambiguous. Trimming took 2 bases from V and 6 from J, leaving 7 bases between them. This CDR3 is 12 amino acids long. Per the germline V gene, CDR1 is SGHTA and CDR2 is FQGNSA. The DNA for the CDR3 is TGTGCCAGCAGCTTAACCGGAGCTGAAGCTTTCTTT. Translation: CASSLTGAEAFF.